The 5 T cell receptor beta chains given below trace back to one sample, sequenced in a study of T cell responses to AZD1222 COVID-19 vaccine. The data were produced by immunoSEQ multiplex PCR, yet TCRdb's version contains in-frame clones alone and is incomplete. The sample yields tens of thousands of clones, approximately 88% seen once. This specimen was peripheral blood, taken 28 days after the second AZD1222 dose. The receptors shown here come from an adult who received the AZD1222 COVID-19 vaccine.

The chain is built from TRBV11-3 and TRBJ1-3, with TRBD1 matching over 10 bases. The V and J ends lost 5 bases and 2 bases, in that order; junction bases with no gene match: 0. CDR3 length: 14 amino acids. The germline CDR1 and CDR2 sequences are SGHNT and YENEEA. CDR3 coding DNA: TGTGCCAGCAGCGGACAGGGGGCTGGAAACACCATATATTTT. This translates into CASSGQGAGNTIYF.

This chain links TRBV18 with TRBJ1-1; D unresolved. Germline CDR1 reads KGHSH; CDR2 reads LQKENI. V lost 2 bases, J lost 10 bases, and 8 bases lay in between. The CDR3 loop spans 11 amino acids. CDR3 coding DNA: TGTGCCAGCTCACCAGAGGTTGTAGCTTTCTTT. As protein: CASSPEVVAFF.

A single count supports this clone. The genes are TRBV6-5 and TRBJ2-6, with D hard to call. The V gene lost 6 bases and the J gene lost 0 bases, with 6 bases spanning the gap. Per germline, CDR1 MNHEY and CDR2 SVGAGI. The CDR3 has 14 residues. CDR3 bases: TGTGCCAGCAGGACGGGCTCTGGGGCCAACGTCCTGACTTTC. Translated, it gives CASRTGSGANVLTF.

This clone occurred once. The V gene is TRBV14, the J gene TRBJ2-2; 9 bases are shared with TRBD2. The CDR3 sequence is 16 residues long. J was trimmed by 7 bases and V by 4 bases; bases with no gene match: 10. The germline V gene encodes CDR1 SGHDN and CDR2 FVKESK. The CDR3 region is CASSRLTSGSIGELFF. As DNA, the CDR3 is TGTGCCAGCAGCCGTCTGACTAGCGGTAGCATCGGGGAGCTGTTTTTT.

Of note for this clone: The sample carries other DNA sequences with the same CDR3. The chain carries TRBV5-6 and TRBJ1-1; D is uncertain. CDR1 is SGHDT, CDR2 YYEEEE, per germline. The CDR3 is 15 residues long. V gave up 2 bases and J gave up 0 bases, with 11 bases separating them. The DNA for the CDR3 is TGTGCCAGCAGCTTTAGTCCGACGGTGAACACTGAAGCTTTCTTT. Amino acid sequence: CASSFSPTVNTEAFF.